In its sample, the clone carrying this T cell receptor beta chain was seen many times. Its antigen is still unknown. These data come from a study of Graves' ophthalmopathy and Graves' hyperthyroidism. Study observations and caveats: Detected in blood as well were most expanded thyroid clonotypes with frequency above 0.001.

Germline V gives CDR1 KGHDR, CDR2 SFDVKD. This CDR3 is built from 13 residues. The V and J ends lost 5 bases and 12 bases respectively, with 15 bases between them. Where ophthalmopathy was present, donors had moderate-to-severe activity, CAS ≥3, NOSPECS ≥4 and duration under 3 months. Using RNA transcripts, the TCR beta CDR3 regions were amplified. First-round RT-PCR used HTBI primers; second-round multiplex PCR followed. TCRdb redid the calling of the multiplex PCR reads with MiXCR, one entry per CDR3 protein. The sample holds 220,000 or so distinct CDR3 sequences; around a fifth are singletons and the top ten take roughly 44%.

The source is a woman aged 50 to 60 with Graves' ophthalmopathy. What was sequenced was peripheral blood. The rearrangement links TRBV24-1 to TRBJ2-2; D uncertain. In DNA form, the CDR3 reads TGTGCCACCAGTGGAGGAAAAGTTGGAAAGCTGTTTTTT. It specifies CATSGGKVGKLFF.